The entry below describes one TCR beta chain. This specimen comes from a study of blood T cell repertoires in COVID-19. Study-wide context: Samples of COVID-19 (acute and convalescent) were obtained from the United States, Italy and Spain.

This CDR3 region has 12 residues. The V gene's germline CDR1 is SQVTM and CDR2 ANQGSEA. V was clipped by 7 bases and J by 2 bases, with 12 bases between them. Some clones are missing from TCRdb's copy, which holds only in-frame ones; the method was immunoSEQ multiplex PCR. The data show some 350,000 clones, approximately 89% seen once. Enrollees, about 18 to 89 years old, lived in roughly 24 US areas. Recovery meant two consecutive negative NP/OP PCR tests, professional clearance, or resolved symptoms. The V call is TRBV29-1, the J call TRBJ2-7; D may be TRBD2 (6 bases). The sequence came from a young woman who had recovered from COVID-19. The sample comprised PBMCs or T cells enriched from blood (not recorded which). The CDR3 coding sequence is TGCAGCGGAGGGGACTTCGCCTACGAGCAGTACTTC. Protein product: CSGGDFAYEQYF.